This T cell receptor (beta chain) was captured by sequencing in a study of shared clonotypes between healthy human individuals. This was a deep-level run. The unsorted PBMC sample used ten immunoSEQ deep assay plates. Produced via immunoSEQ multiplex PCR; TCRdb's table is partial and in-frame only. The table shows 520,000 or so clones, with approximately 79% occurring only once. CDR3 length: 11 residues. V lost 5 bases and J 2 bases, leaving 4 bases between the germline ends. Germline assignment: CDR1 MDHEN and CDR2 SYDVKM. Comments on this clone: Other DNA sequences of this sample code for an identical CDR3.

All participating donors were Caucasian adults from Nashville, Tennessee. When samples were unsorted, 70 million to 95 million PBMCs were used for genomic DNA. This TCR derives from a woman aged 40 to 50 in good health. Some clones in this sample may be carry-over from other donors' samples. The chain employs TRBV28 and TRBJ2-7; no firm D call. The sequencing sample was made of PBMCs. The CDR3 is CASSLAYEQYF. In DNA form, the CDR3 reads TGTGCCAGCAGTCTCGCCTACGAGCAGTACTTC.